This TCR beta chain was identified during a study of cytomegalovirus exposure and HLA in healthy donors. The study, taken as a whole, reports: Diagnosis of cytomegalovirus status made by the classifier reportedly showed high specificity and sensitivity.

Points on this clone: The antigen is not known.

This CDR3 contains 14 residues. The V gene's germline CDR1 is MDHEN and CDR2 SYDVKM. V was shortened by 6 bases and J by 7 bases, with 18 bases between the two germline ends. This PCR relied on a set of 60 Vbeta primers and 13 Jbeta primers. Sequenced by immunoSEQ multiplex PCR; TCRdb stores in-frame clones only, minus some. The data contain about 94,000 clones, 70% to 85% of them seen just once; the ten biggest clones take up under 13%. The material sequenced was PBMCs. This TCR was sampled from a human donor in good health. The rearrangement uses TRBV28 and TRBJ1-2; D gene uncertain. The CDR3 bases are TGTGCCAGCAGAGTTACGGGAGGGTGGGGTGGCTACACCTTC. It yields the protein CASRVTGGWGGYTF.